This T cell receptor beta chain was observed in a study of T cells in Graves' hyperthyroidism and ophthalmopathy (dated by TCRdb to between 2018 and 2021). As for the study more broadly: Peripheral blood samples were taken at initial diagnosis, before any treatment was given. To identify TCR V-J signatures that set the groups apart, the researchers used a discovery cohort of about a hundred patients, made up of some 41 with Graves' ophthalmopathy and about 59 with stable Graves' hyperthyroidism. After sampling, hyperthyroidism patients received methimazole starting at 30 mg daily, and ophthalmopathy patients received high-dose intravenous methylprednisolone. Whether ophthalmopathy could be predicted prospectively was tested in an independent validation cohort made up of 18 to 20 hyperthyroidism patients plus 17 patients who later progressed to ophthalmopathy. For training and testing, the 80 to 100 patients in the discovery cohort were randomly divided in a 7:3 ratio. The paper reports TCR Vbeta CDR3 sequencing of approximately 140 peripheral blood samples: 43 ophthalmopathy, some 80 hyperthyroidism and roughly 17 progressor patients. In roughly six Graves' hyperthyroidism patients, the study also compared T-cell repertoires from thyroid tissue with T-cell repertoires from blood. The investigation overall reported the following: A model built on a 13 V-J signature distinguished ophthalmopathy from stable hyperthyroidism, reaching around 87% sensitivity and approximately 83% specificity in cross-validation and 80%/75% in testing. No statistical method was used to fix the sample size in advance, and group allocation was not hidden from the investigators. Blood samples also contained most of the expanded thyroid clonotypes (frequency above 0.001), which suggests that blood repertoires may reflect thyroid immune responses. In validation, the model predicted progression to ophthalmopathy with 55% to 71% sensitivity and approximately 72% specificity, a median of 6.5 months before onset.

Stable Graves' hyperthyroidism was defined as no progression to ophthalmopathy during 18 months of follow-up. The hyperthyroidism patients were between 18 and 65 years old and newly diagnosed, with a disease duration of less than 2 months. The study excluded patients with uncontrolled infections, other autoimmune diseases, pregnancy or lactation. Clinical symptoms, serum thyroxine and TRAb, thyroid ultrasound, and orbital computed tomography formed the basis for the diagnoses. PBMCs were separated from approximately 10 ml of fresh peripheral blood using Ficoll-Paque density gradient centrifugation. Total RNA was extracted with Trizol reagent, and quality was checked on an Agilent 2100 Bioanalyzer. TCR beta CDR3 regions were amplified from RNA transcripts. A first-round RT-PCR of the TCR CDR3 used the HTBI primer set with the Qiagen OneStep RT-PCR kit. Libraries were constructed in a second round of multiplex PCR, after which size selection and purification were performed. The libraries were sequenced on an Illumina HiSeq2000 using paired-end 100 bp reads. The paper's processing steps were these. SOAPnuke was used to process the raw data, with reads discarded if the reads contained adapters or uncalled bases, had a mean Phred below 15, or lacked an exact constant-primer or identifier match. COPE v1.2.5 was used to merge the high-quality paired reads, and each unique nucleotide sequence was defined as a clonotype. MiTCR v1.1 was used to align the clonotypes against IMGT TRBV, TRBD and TRBJ reference segments. Only V-J combinations with frequency above 0.0001, covering 99.2% of repertoires, were analysed. A TCS score was defined as the ratio between F50 (clonal expansion) and ExV (chaos), using BLOSUM62-based TCRdist between CDR3 peptides within each V-J. Welch's t-statistics and random forest reduced roughly 540 V-J features to some 14, which were used in a naive Bayes classifier (R e1071). TCRdb reanalyzed the raw reads on its own, using fastp at Q25 for trimming and MiXCR for clone calling, and kept in-frame beta chains. CDR3 protein sequences are deduplicated, and each keeps its most common genes and DNA. These V and J calls are TCRdb output, not the study's own analysis. The sample profile shows some 720,000 distinct CDR3 sequences; approximately 16% of them were found once. Roughly 8% of the sample belongs to the ten largest clones.

Including cysteine and phenylalanine, the CDR3 has 16 amino acids. Here the CDR3 DNA is all that survives: 48 bases in frame from base 1. The V end gives up 1 base and the J end 8 bases, leaving 9 bases in the junction not matched to a gene. Taken from the germline V gene, the CDR1 and CDR2 loops are MDHEN and SYDVKM. The table lists this clonotype with many counts. The antigen it binds to is not known. The record has no base qualities; no much larger clone is one base away. The specimen was blood. This sequence originates from a man aged 18 to 29 with Graves' hyperthyroidism. The rearranged chain carries TRBV28 and TRBJ2-1, and 9 bases in between align with TRBD2. The nucleotides read TGTGCCAGCAGTTTATCGGCGGCTAGCGGGAAGGATGAGCAGTTCTTC. This translates into CASSLSAASGKDEQFF.